Described below is a single TCR beta chain sequence and its context. Its cognate antigen is unknown. The source of the sample is a study of shared clonotypes between healthy human individuals. General observations from the study: Sampling involved blood alone; tissue repertoires likely differ.

Per sorted-subset replicate PCR, input was roughly 200 ng DNA, representing around 29,000 T cell genomes. Generated by immunoSEQ multiplex PCR, the TCRdb table keeps only in-frame clones and is missing some. The data show roughly 2,300,000 clones, around 92% seen once. Sequences were obtained from naive CD4+ T cells from PBMCs. Subset of the sample: CD45RA+ positively selected. The source of this sequence is a man aged 18 to 30 in good health. Some clones in this sample may be carry-over from other donors' samples.

The CDR3 spells CASSPKGPRGNTDTQYF. The CDR3 DNA is TGTGCCAGCAGCCCAAAAGGACCGAGGGGCAACACAGATACGCAGTATTTT. The rearrangement links TRBV9 to TRBJ2-3; the D call may be TRBD1 or TRBD2 (5 bases each). Germline V lookup: CDR1 SGDLS, CDR2 YYNGEE. V was clipped by 4 bases and J by 2 bases, with 20 bases between them. CDR3 size: 17 residues.